The following is a T cell receptor (beta chain) sequence with its context. Only in-frame clones appear in the TCRdb table, and some are missing; sequencing was by immunoSEQ multiplex PCR. The profile shows 150,000 to 200,000 clones, 70% to 85% of them singletons. These data come from a study of blood T cell repertoires in COVID-19. Across the whole study: Spain, Italy and the United States supplied samples that represented acute and convalescent COVID-19.

Cohorts were determined from participant-reported clinical history. This sequence originates from a man aged 50 or older who had recovered from COVID-19. Sequenced material: PBMCs or T cells enriched from blood (not recorded which).

The CDR3 nucleotides read TGTGCCAGCAGCCCCCGACCGGGACTAGTAGATACGCAGTATTTT. It is translated as CASSPRPGLVDTQYF. V and J are TRBV11-2 and TRBJ2-3; TRBD2 agrees at 8 bases. Per germline, CDR1 SGHAT and CDR2 FQNNGV. The CDR3 loop spans 15 amino acids. The junction had 9 bases not matched to a gene; V was cut back by 5 bases and J by 5 bases.